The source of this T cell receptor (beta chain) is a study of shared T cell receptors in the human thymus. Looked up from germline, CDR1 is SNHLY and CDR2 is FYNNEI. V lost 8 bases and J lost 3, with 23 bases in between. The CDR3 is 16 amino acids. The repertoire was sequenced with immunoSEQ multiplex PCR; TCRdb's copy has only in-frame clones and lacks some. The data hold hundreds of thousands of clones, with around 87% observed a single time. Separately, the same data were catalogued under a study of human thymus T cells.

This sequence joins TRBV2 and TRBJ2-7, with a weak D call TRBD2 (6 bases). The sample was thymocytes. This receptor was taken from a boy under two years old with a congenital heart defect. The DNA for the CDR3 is TGTGCCAGCCTCCCCCAGTTGTCGGGAGTGGGCTACGAGCAGTACTTC. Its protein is CASLPQLSGVGYEQYF.